The rows below give T cell receptor beta chains drawn from one sample of a study of CXCR3-negative and CXCR3-positive naive CD8 T cells. One entry per CDR3 protein, without DNA, is what TCRdb gives after re-calling the 5' RACE reads. The record lists over 50,000 distinct CDR3 sequences, of which the ten most abundant hold 0.8%. The specimen was naive CXCR3+ CD8+ T cells from blood. Every receptor here comes from a human donor in good health. Some clones in this sample may be carry-over from other donors' samples. CDR3s include the opening cysteine and the closing phenylalanine or tryptophan. Clone size is stated in some rows and not others, as once, few, many or a class when expanded.

>TRBJ2-2|.|TRBV7-9
CASSYGTFVTGELFF
>TRBJ2-2|.|TRBV7-9
CASSPPGAGELFF
>TRBJ2-3|.|TRBV27
CASSTRGSADTQYF
>TRBJ2-1|.|TRBV29-1
CSVQGHNNEQFF
>TRBJ2-7|.|TRBV15
CATSRSRDTTLGEQYF
>TRBJ2-7|.|TRBV28
CASSLNGYEQYF
>TRBJ2-1|.|TRBV16
CASSQSRGNEQFF
>TRBJ1-2|.|TRBV7-9
CASSLTGTTGYTF
>TRBJ2-7|.|TRBV7-9
CASSSNRETNSYEQYF
>TRBJ1-1|.|TRBV29-1
CSVEPDSLSTEAFF
>TRBJ2-1|.|TRBV28
CASSPTGFYNEQFF
>TRBJ2-7|.|TRBV10-3
CAITEAGEDEQYF
>TRBJ2-7|.|TRBV28
CASSRGTGFEQYF
>TRBJ2-7|.|TRBV12-3/TRBV12-4
CASSYYVLAGEYEQYF
>TRBJ2-2|.|TRBV19
CATKWAGAIGSTGELFF
>TRBJ2-7|.|TRBV29-1
CSVEAGTSKTYEQYF
>TRBJ1-2|.|TRBV7-9
CASSLGIRYYGYTF
>TRBJ2-1|.|TRBV27
CASSHQDGYNEQFF
>TRBJ1-1|.|TRBV4-2
CASSPGLGTEAFF
>TRBJ2-1|.|TRBV9
CASSVDEIAPYNEQFF
>TRBJ2-6|.|TRBV30
CAWSVPSGANVLTF
>TRBJ2-2|.|TRBV7-9
CASSPSGTATGELFF
>TRBJ1-1|.|TRBV7-3
CASSLGGRGTEAFF
>TRBJ2-7|medium-sized|TRBV20-1
CSARSDREYEQYF
>TRBJ2-2|.|TRBV10-3
CAISESERDTGELFF
>TRBJ1-1|.|TRBV21-1
CASSNSAGPNTEAFF
>TRBJ2-3|.|TRBV28
CASSARTDTQYF
>TRBJ2-1|.|TRBV18
CASSPQTYNEQFF
>TRBJ2-1|.|TRBV4-1
CASSKQGEFDEQFF
>TRBJ2-2|.|TRBV6-2/TRBV6-3
CASSYFDWTESNTGELFF
>TRBJ2-7|.|TRBV21-1
CASLNEGSEQYF
>TRBJ2-1|.|TRBV4-3
CASSQVTLAGGLEQFF
>TRBJ1-2|.|TRBV20-1
CSARDPDDYGYTF
>TRBJ1-1|.|TRBV4-1
CASSQTPGGVEAFF
>TRBJ1-4|.|TRBV20-1
CSARDHWGKLFF
>TRBJ1-1|.|TRBV7-6
CASSLEPGQGILNTEAFF
>TRBJ1-5|.|TRBV12-3/TRBV12-4
CASSPPGQVNQPQHF
>TRBJ1-2|.|TRBV25-1
CASRGAYGYTF
>TRBJ1-5|.|TRBV28
CASSYRNQPQHF
>TRBJ2-1|.|TRBV11-2
CASSLGSAGTPVNEQFF
>TRBJ2-5|.|TRBV7-9
CASSPREEQETQYF
>TRBJ1-3|.|TRBV12-3/TRBV12-4
CASSLTARAHSGNTIYF